Presented here are 3 T cell receptor beta chains from one specimen sequenced in a study of blood T cell repertoires in COVID-19. TCRdb's copy holds only in-frame clones and misses some; the assay was immunoSEQ multiplex PCR. The sample holds 25,000 to 35,000 clones, roughly nine tenths seen once. Material for sequencing was peripheral blood. The receptors here all came from an older man with acute or convalescent COVID-19.

This clone was found once. The rearrangement uses TRBV4-1 and TRBJ1-2; D not certain. The germline V gene encodes CDR1 MGHRA and CDR2 YSYEKL. The CDR3 extends over 14 amino acids. The V gene lost 1 base and the J gene lost 4 bases, with 10 bases spanning the gap. CDR3 sequence reads: CASSQAEGPYGYTF. The CDR3 DNA sequence: TGCGCCAGCAGCCAAGCCGAGGGCCCCTATGGCTACACCTTC.

This chain joins TRBV6-5 and TRBJ1-2, with 8 bases aligning to TRBD1. Germline CDR1 MNHEY, CDR2 SVGAGI. V shed 6 bases, J shed 6 bases, and the junction held 12 bases outside the gene matches. The CDR3 runs to 15 residues. The CDR3 loop reads CASSRVQGASNGYTF. CDR3 bases: TGTGCCAGCAGCCGCGTTCAGGGGGCAAGTAATGGCTACACCTTC.

The gene calls are TRBV5-4 and TRBJ2-3; D is unclear. With 2 bases removed from V and 1 base from J, the gap between germline ends came to 8 bases. Germline V lookup: CDR1 SGHNT, CDR2 YYREEE (reference sequence). The CDR3 length is 14 residues. The CDR3 DNA sequence: TGTGCCAGCAGCTTTGAGTCCGGCACAGATACGCAGTATTTT. It yields the protein CASSFESGTDTQYF.